This TCR beta chain appears in the sequencing data of a study of cytomegalovirus exposure and HLA in healthy donors. 13 Jbeta primers and 60 Vbeta primers were used for the PCR. The method was immunoSEQ multiplex PCR; TCRdb's version includes in-frame clones alone and lacks a portion of them. The sample lists over 45,000 clones, roughly four fifths occurring once. Whole-study results and caveats: TCR beta V segments were, for the most part, productive about 87% or about 30% of the time in an earlier analysis. The authors considered a cluster of highly shared sequence variants likely to be a sequencing artifact. Confirmation in vitro established that three CMV-associated chains were specific for CMV antigens.

This clone was seen only a few times. Its antigen is as yet unknown. The CDR3 has 16 residues. The sequence came from a boy aged 5 to 17 in good health and CMV-seropositive. Sequenced: PBMCs. The rearrangement joins TRBV21-1 to TRBJ2-7; TRBD1, the D gene given by the table, was not confirmed from the DNA. TRBV21-1 is flagged as a pseudogene. In DNA form, the CDR3 reads TGTGCCAGCAGCAAAAATCTTCAGGGTCCCCTACTGGAGCAGTACTTC. This gives the protein CASSKNLQGPLLEQYF.